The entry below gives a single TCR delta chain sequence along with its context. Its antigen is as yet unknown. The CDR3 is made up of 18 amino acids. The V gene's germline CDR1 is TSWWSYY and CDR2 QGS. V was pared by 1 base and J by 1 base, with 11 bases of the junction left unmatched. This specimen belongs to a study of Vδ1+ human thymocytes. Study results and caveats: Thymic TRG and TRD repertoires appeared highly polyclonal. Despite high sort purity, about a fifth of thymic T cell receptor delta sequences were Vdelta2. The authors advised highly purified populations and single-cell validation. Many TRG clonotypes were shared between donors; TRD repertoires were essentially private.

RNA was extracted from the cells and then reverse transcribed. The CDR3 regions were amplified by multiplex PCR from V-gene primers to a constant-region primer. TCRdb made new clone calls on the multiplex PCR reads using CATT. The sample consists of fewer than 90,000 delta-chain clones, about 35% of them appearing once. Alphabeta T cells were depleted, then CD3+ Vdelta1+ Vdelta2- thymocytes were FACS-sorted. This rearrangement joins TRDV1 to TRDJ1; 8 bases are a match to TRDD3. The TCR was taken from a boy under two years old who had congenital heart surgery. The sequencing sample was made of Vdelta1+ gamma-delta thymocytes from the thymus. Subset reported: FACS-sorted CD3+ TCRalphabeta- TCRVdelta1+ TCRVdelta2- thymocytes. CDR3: CALGEHTPLLGATDKLIF. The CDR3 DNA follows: TGTGCTCTTGGGGAACATACCCCATTACTGGGGGCCACCGATAAACTCATCTTT.